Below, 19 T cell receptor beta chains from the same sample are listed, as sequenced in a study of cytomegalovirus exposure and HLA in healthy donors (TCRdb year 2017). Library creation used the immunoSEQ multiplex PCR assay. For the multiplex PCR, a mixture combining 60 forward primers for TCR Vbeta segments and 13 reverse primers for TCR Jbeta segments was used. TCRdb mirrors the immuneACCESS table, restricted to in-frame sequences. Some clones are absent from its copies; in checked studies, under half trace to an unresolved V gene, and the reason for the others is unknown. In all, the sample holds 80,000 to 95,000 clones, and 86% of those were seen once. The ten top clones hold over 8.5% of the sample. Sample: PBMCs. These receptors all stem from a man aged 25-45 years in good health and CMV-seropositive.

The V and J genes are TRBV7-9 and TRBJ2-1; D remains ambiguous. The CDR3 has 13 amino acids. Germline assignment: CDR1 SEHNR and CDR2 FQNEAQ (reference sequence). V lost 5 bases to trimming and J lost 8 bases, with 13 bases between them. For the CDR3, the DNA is TGTGCCAGCAGCCCTAAGACACCAGATGAGCAGTTCTTC. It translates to CASSPKTPDEQFF.

The DNA of the CDR3 is TGCGCCAGCAGCTTAAGCTCAATGGGGGGCACCGGGGAGCTGTTTTTT. Translated, it gives CASSLSSMGGTGELFF. This chain uses TRBV5-1 with TRBJ2-2; possible D gene TRBD2, 6 bases. The germline V and J ends were trimmed by 2 bases and 4 bases, with 15 bases remaining between them. The germline V gene encodes CDR1 SGHRS and CDR2 YFSETQ. This CDR3 is 16 amino acids long.

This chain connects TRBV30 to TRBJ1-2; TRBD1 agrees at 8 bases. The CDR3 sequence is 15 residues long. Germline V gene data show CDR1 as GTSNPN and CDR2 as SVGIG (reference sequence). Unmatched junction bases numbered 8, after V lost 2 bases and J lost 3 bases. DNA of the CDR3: TGTGCCTGGAGTTCCCAGGGGGCGATTCACTATGGCTACACCTTC. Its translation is CAWSSQGAIHYGYTF. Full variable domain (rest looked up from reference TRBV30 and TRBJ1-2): SQTIHQWPATLVQPVGSPLSLECTVEGTSNPNLYWYRQAAGRGLQLLFYSVGIGQISSEVPQNLSASRPQDRQFILSSKKLLLSDSGFYLCAWSSQGAIHYGYTFGSGTRLTVV.

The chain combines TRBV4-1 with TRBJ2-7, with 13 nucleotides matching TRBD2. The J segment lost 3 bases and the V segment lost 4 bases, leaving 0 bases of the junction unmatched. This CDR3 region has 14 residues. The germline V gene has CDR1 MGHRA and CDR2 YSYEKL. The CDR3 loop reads CASSRTSGSYEQYF. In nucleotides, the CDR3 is TGCGCCAGCAGCCGGACTAGCGGGAGCTACGAGCAGTACTTC.

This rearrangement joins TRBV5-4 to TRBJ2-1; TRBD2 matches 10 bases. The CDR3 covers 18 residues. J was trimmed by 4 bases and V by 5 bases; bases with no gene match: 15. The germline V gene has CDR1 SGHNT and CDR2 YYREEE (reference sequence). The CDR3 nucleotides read TGTGCCAGCAGAACTGCGTCCCAATTAGCGGGAGGTTACAATGAGCAGTTCTTC. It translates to CASRTASQLAGGYNEQFF.

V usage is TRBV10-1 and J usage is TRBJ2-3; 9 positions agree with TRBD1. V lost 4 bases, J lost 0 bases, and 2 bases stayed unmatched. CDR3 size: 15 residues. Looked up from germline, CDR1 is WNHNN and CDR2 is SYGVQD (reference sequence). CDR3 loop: CASSGGQGSTDTQYF. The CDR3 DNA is TGCGCCAGCAGTGGCGGACAGGGGAGCACAGATACGCAGTATTTT.

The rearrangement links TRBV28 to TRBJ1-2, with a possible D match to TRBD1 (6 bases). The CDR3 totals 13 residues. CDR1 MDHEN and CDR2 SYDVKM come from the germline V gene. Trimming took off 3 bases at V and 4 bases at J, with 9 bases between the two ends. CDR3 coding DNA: TGTGCCAGCAGTTTGAGGGGGGGCTATGGCTACACCTTC. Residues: CASSLRGGYGYTF.

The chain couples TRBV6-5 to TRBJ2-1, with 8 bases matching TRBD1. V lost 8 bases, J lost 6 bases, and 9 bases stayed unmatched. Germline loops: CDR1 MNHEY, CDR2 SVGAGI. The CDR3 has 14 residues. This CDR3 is CASGLWTGPNEQFF. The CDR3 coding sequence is TGTGCCAGCGGTCTATGGACAGGGCCCAATGAGCAGTTCTTC.

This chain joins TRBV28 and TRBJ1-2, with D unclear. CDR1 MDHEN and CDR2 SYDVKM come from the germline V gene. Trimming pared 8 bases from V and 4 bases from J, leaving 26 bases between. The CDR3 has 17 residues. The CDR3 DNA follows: TGTGCCAGCTCGGGTCCGTCGGAAGGTTTTCCCCTCTATGGCTACACCTTC. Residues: CASSGPSEGFPLYGYTF.

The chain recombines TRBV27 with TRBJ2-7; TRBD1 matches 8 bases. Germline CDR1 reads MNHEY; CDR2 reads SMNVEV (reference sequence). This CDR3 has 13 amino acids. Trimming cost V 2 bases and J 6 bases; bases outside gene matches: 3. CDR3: CASSLGTGFEQYF. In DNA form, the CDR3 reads TGTGCCAGCAGTTTAGGGACAGGATTCGAGCAGTACTTC.

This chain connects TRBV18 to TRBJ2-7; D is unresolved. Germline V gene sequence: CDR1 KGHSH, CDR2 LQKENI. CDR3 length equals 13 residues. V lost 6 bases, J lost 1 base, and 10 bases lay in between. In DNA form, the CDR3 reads TGTGCCAGCTCCCCCCTCCGGTCCTACGAGCAGTACTTC. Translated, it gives CASSPLRSYEQYF.

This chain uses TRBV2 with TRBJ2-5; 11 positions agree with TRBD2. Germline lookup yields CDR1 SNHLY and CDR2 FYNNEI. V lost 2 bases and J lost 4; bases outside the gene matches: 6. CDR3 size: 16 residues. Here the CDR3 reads CASSERLAGGGETQYF. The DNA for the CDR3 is TGTGCCAGCAGTGAAAGGCTAGCGGGAGGAGGAGAGACCCAGTACTTC. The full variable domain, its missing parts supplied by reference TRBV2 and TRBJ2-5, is EPEVTQTPSHQVTQMGQEVILRCVPISNHLYFYWYRQILGQKVEFLVSFYNNEISEKSEIFDDQFSVERPDGSNFTLKIRSTKLEDSAMYFCASSERLAGGGETQYFGPGTRLLVL.

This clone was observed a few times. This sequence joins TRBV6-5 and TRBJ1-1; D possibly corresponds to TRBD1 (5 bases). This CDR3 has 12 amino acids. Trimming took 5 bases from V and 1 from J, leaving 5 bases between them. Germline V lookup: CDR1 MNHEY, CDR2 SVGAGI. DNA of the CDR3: TGTGCCAGCAGTAGGGGGAACACTGAAGCTTTCTTT. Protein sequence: CASSRGNTEAFF.

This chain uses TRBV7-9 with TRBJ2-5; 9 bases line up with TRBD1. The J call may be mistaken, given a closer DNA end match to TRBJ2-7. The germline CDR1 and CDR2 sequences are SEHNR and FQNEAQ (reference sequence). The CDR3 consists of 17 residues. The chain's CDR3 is CASSLMFTGTGKHEQYF. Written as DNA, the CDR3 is TGTGCCAGCAGCTTAATGTTTACGGGGACAGGGAAACACGAGCAGTACTTC.

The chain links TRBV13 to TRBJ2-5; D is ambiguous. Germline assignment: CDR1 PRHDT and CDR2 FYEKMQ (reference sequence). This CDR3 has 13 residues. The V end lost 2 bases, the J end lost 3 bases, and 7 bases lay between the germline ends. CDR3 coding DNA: TGTGCCAGCAGCTTACGAACGGAAGAGACCCAGTACTTC. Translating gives CASSLRTEETQYF.

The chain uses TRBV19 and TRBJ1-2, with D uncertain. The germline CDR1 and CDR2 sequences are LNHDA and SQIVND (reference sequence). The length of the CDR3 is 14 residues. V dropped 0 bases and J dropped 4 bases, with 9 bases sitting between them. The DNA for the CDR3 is TGTGCCAGTAGTATAGATCCAGATACCTATGGCTACACCTTC. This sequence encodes CASSIDPDTYGYTF.

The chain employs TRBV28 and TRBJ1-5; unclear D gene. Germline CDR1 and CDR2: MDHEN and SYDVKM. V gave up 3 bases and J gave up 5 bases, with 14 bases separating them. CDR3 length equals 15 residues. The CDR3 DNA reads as TGTGCCAGCAGTTTGCCCGGGAAAGACTATCAGCCCCAGCATTTT. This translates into CASSLPGKDYQPQHF.

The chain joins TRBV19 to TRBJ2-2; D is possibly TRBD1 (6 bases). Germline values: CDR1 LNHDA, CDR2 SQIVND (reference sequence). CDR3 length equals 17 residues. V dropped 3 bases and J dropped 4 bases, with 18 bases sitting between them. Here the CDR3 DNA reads TGTGCCAGTAGTATCTTCATGTCATTGGACAGCACCGGGGAGCTGTTTTTT. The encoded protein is CASSIFMSLDSTGELFF.

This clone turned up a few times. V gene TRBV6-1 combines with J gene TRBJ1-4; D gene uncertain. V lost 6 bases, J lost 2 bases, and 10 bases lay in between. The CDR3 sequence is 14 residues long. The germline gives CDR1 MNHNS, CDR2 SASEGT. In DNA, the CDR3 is TGTGCCAGCAGCACATTATACACTAATGAAAAACTGTTTTTT. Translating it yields CASSTLYTNEKLFF.